This T cell receptor beta chain is drawn from a study of T cells in localized non-small cell lung cancer (dated by TCRdb to about 2020). Notes on the research overall: Comparing tumors with uninvolved tumor-adjacent lungs, the study looked at the T cell repertoires of a few hundred patients with early-stage NSCLC. The mean age of the NSCLC patients was roughly 70 years, with 120 to 150 men and 100 to 110 women. The cohort comprised around 240 treatment-naïve NSCLC patients with resected, localized lung tumors.

The immunoSEQ Assay was used to sequence TCR beta CDR3 regions from DNA. The authors processed their data as follows. To compute T cell density, TCR beta template counts were normalized to usable DNA, which was estimated by amplifying housekeeping genes. Using the preseqR package, richness was estimated by extrapolating to 120,000 templates for tissue samples and 400,000 templates for PBMC samples. Clonality was calculated as one minus Pielou's evenness. Tissue-enriched TCRs were identified by differential abundance testing using productive amino-acid clonotypes, minimum total count 5 and alpha 0.1. The Jaccard Index and the Morisita Overlap Index were used to quantify repertoire overlap between compartments. TCR beta CDR3s were clustered by GLIPH together with public tetramer-defined viral CDR3s, and at least three viral sequences plus V-gene enrichment were required for viral motifs. TCRdb obtained this table from immuneACCESS and retained in-frame rearrangements with V and J assigned. These tables miss some clones; where compared with another copy, unresolved V genes account for less than half of the shortfall, and the remainder is unexplained. D and trimming were read from the DNA, whereas the V and J calls and clone size are those reported in that table. Here the sample has some 16,000 clones; around 84% occur a single time. Approximately 20% of the sample rests with the top ten.

About this clone itself: The antigen this receptor binds is unknown. No base-level quality is on record; no much larger clone is a single base apart.

At diagnosis, tumor, uninvolved tumor-adjacent lung and peripheral blood were collected and then preserved as a mix of FFPE and fresh-frozen material. For TCR repertoire profiling, blood samples were analyzed in the form of peripheral blood mononuclear cells. The CDR3 covers 15 residues, taking in both the cysteine and the phenylalanine. Only CDR3 DNA is held: 45 bases, read in frame from base 1. CDR1 is given as SGHRS and CDR2 as YFSETQ, both from the germline V gene. V is cut by 4 bases and J by 2 bases, and the space between the germline ends is 14 bases. Paper-wide results and their limitations: Longer overall survival was associated with higher blood T cell density, whereas shorter survival was associated with higher adjacent-lung clonality. Uninvolved tumor-adjacent lung showed the highest T cell clonality, higher than tumor, which suggests more focused antigenic responses in the adjacent lung. Because the study design was exploratory, TCR variables were selected using unadjusted p-values without false-discovery rate correction. Because multi-region sequencing of the tumors was not done, intratumor heterogeneity could not be ruled out. Of the top 100 tumor clones, a median of 57 were detected in paired uninvolved adjacent lung; under 35 were also among that lung's top 100.

This sample comprised peripheral blood, obtained before any cancer treatment. The chain links TRBV5-1 with TRBJ2-3; a confident D gene designation cannot be given. The receptor comes from a male donor at least 60 years old with stage I lung adenocarcinoma. The DNA sequence is as follows: TGCGCCAGCAGCCCCGACACATTTATCACAGATACGCAGTATTTT. Its product reads: CASSPDTFITDTQYF.